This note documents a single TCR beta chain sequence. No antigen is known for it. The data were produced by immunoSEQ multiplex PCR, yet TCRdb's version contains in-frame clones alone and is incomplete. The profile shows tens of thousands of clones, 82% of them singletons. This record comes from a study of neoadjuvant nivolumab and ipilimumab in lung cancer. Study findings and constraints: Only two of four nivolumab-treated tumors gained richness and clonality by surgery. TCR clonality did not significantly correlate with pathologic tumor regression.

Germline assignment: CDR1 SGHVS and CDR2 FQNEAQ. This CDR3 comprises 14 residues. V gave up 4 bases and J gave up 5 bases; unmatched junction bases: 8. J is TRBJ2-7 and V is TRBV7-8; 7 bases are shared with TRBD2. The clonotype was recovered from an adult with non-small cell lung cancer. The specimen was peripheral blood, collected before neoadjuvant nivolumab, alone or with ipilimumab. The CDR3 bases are TGTGCCAGCAGCTCTCGGACTAGTAGCAACGAGCAGTACTTC. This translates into CASSSRTSSNEQYF.